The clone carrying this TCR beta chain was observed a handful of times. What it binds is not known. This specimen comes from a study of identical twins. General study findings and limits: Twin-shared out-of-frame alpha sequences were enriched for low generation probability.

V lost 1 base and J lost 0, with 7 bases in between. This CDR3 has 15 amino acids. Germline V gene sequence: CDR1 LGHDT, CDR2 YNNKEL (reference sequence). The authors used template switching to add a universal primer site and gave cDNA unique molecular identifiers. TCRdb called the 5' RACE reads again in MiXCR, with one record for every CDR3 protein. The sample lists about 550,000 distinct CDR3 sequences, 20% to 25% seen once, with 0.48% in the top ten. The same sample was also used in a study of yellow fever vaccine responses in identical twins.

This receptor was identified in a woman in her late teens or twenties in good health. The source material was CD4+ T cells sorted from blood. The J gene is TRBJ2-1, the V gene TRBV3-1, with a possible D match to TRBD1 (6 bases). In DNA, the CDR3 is TGTGCCAGCAGCCAAGGGACAGTCTCCTACAATGAGCAGTTCTTC. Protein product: CASSQGTVSYNEQFF.